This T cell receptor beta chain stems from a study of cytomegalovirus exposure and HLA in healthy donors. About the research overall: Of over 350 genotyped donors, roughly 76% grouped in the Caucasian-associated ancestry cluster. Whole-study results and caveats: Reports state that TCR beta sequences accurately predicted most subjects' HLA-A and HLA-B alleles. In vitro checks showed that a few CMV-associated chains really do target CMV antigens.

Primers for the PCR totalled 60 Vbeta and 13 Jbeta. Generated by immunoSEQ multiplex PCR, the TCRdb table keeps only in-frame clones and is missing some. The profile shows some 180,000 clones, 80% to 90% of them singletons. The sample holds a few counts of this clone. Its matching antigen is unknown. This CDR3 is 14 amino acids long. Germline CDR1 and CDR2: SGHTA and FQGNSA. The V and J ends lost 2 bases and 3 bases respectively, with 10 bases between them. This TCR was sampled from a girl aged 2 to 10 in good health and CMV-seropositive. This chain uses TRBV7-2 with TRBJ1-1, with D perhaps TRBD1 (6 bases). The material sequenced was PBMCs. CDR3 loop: CASSLKRTDTEAFF. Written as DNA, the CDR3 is TGTGCCAGCAGCTTAAAGAGGACAGACACTGAAGCTTTCTTT.